This record looks at one TCR beta chain sequence and its context. In the original processing: Reference gene primer amplification gave nucleated cell count estimates. Only in-frame clones appear in the TCRdb table, and some are missing; sequencing was by immunoSEQ multiplex PCR. V and J calls and clone size are those listed in that table; D and trimming were worked out from the DNA. The table shows around 200,000 clones, with 80% to 90% occurring only once. This entry comes from a study of blood T cell repertoires in COVID-19. Study-level information: Samples representing acute and convalescent COVID-19 were sourced from the United States, Italy and Spain. Sources were T cells, B-cell-depleted T cells, or PBMCs; the material itself was cDNA or gDNA.

Seattle patients were enrolled while actively infected and followed longitudinally. This receptor was obtained from a woman in her seventies with COVID-19, enrolled during active disease. The sample was peripheral blood.

The CDR3 region is CASSIDGLAGSRNEQFF. In nucleotides, the CDR3 is TGTGCCAGTAGTATAGATGGTCTCGCTGGGAGCCGCAATGAGCAGTTCTTC. The chain carries TRBV19 and TRBJ2-1, with D perhaps matching TRBD2 (5 bases). Germline V gene lookup returns CDR1 LNHDA and CDR2 SQIVND (reference sequence). The CDR3 sequence is 17 residues long. The V end lost 0 bases, the J end lost 6 bases, and 18 bases lay between the germline ends.